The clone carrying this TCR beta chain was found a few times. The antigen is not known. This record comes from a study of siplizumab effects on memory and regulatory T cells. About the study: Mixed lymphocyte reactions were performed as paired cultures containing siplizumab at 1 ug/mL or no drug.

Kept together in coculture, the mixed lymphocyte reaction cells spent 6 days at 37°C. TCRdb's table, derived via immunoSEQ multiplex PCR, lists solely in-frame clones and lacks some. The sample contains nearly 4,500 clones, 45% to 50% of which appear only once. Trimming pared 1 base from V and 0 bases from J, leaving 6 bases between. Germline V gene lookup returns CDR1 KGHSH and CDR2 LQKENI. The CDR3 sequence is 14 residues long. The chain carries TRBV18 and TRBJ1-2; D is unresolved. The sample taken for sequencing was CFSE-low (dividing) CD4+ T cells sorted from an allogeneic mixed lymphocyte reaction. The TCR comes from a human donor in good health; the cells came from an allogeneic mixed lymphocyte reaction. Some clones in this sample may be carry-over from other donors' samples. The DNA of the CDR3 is TGTGCCAGCTCACCACAGCCTGCTAACTATGGCTACACCTTC. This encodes CASSPQPANYGYTF.